One and the same sample provided the 29 T cell receptor beta chains below, sequenced in a study of T-cell reconstitution after alpha-beta-depleted transplantation in children. A TCRbeta library incorporating unique molecular identifiers was prepared. Via MiXCR, TCRdb re-called the PCR reads, giving one row per CDR3 protein. The sample yields hundreds of thousands of distinct CDR3 sequences, around 10% seen once. The sequences come from PBMCs, collected before TCRalphabeta/CD19-depleted stem cell transplant. These receptors were obtained from a boy younger than two with acute myeloid leukemia, due to receive a stem cell transplant.

This clonotype has ten or more counts. The V and J genes are TRBV12-3 or TRBV12-4 and TRBJ1-2; 8 positions match TRBD1. V lost 6 bases to trimming and J lost 3 bases; unmatched junction nucleotides: 9. CDR3 length: 15 residues. CDR3 nucleotide sequence: TGTGCCAGCAGGCCTGACAGGGGAAGAGACTATGGCTACACCTTC. It encodes CASRPDRGRDYGYTF.

This clonotype was detected ten times or more. The rearrangement links TRBV5-1 to TRBJ2-3, with 10 positions matching TRBD2. V lost 4 bases, J lost 0 bases, and 5 bases stayed unmatched. The CDR3 sequence is 16 residues long. CDR1 is SGHRS, CDR2 YFSETQ, per germline. CDR3 DNA sequence: TGCGCCAGCAGCAAAACTAGCGGGACGAGCACAGATACGCAGTATTTT. This encodes CASSKTSGTSTDTQYF.

This clonotype was picked up many times. The V and J genes are TRBV10-3 and TRBJ2-3, with D possibly TRBD2 on 5 matching bases. CDR1 ENHRY and CDR2 SYGVKD come from the germline V gene. This CDR3 spans 17 amino acids. Trimming stripped 0 bases from V and 0 bases from J, with 13 bases between. The CDR3 DNA is TGTGCCATCAGTGAGTCTTTGCTTCGGGGTAGCACAGATACGCAGTATTTT. Protein product: CAISESLLRGSTDTQYF.

To note about this clonotype: This may come from a read error, since a much larger clone is one base off. J is TRBJ2-1 and V is TRBV20-1; 14 bases agree with TRBD2. The V gene's germline CDR1 is DFQATT and CDR2 SNEGSKA (reference sequence). The CDR3 has 17 amino acids. This chain's CDR3 is CSARSWRLAGGPEEQSF. Written as DNA, the CDR3 is TGCAGTGCTAGATCCTGGCGACTAGCGGGAGGGCCGGAGGAGCAGTCCTTC.

The J gene is TRBJ2-7, the V gene TRBV12-3 or TRBV12-4; 7 bases are a match to TRBD2. Unmatched junction bases numbered 10, after V lost 3 bases and J lost 5 bases. CDR3 length: 15 amino acids. In nucleotides, the CDR3 is TGTGCCAGCAGTTTGTTGGGGGAGGGAGCGGACGAGCAGTACTTC. It codes for CASSLLGEGADEQYF.

The chain recombines TRBV6-1 with TRBJ1-3, with D possibly TRBD1 on 6 matching bases. Germline values: CDR1 MNHNS, CDR2 SASEGT. This CDR3 has 13 amino acids. Trimming cost V 10 bases and J 0 bases, with 10 bases left between them. CDR3 DNA: TGTGCCACCCTACAGGGCTCTGGAAACACCATATATTTT. Protein: CATLQGSGNTIYF.

This clonotype occurred many times. The chain couples TRBV28 to TRBJ2-2; D uncertain. Trimming removed 3 bases from V and 5 bases from J, with 16 bases in between. Looked up from germline, CDR1 is MDHEN and CDR2 is SYDVKM. The CDR3 consists of 16 residues. DNA for the CDR3: TGTGCCAGCAGTTTCAGATTCGGGTTTAGGACCGGGGAGCTGTTTTTT. It translates to CASSFRFGFRTGELFF.

This clonotype was observed at least ten times. The gene calls are TRBV7-2 and TRBJ1-1; 9 bases match TRBD1. Trimming cost V 1 base and J 4 bases; bases outside gene matches: 7. The length of the CDR3 is 16 residues. CDR1 and CDR2 (germline): SGHTA, FQGNSA. The CDR3 nucleotides read TGTGCCAGCAGCTTAGTGGGACAGGGAAGGAGCACTGAAGCTTTCTTT. This sequence encodes CASSLVGQGRSTEAFF.

V gene TRBV28 combines with J gene TRBJ2-3; 10 bases agree with TRBD2. V shed 4 bases, J shed 3 bases, and the junction held 4 bases outside the gene matches. CDR1 is MDHEN and CDR2 is SYDVKM in the germline V gene. The CDR3 loop spans 15 amino acids. The chain's CDR3 is CASSSLAGATDTQYF. Written as DNA, the CDR3 is TGTGCCAGCAGTTCCCTAGCGGGAGCGACAGATACGCAGTATTTT.

Ten or more counts support this clonotype. The chain is built from TRBV2 and TRBJ2-7, with D perhaps TRBD1 or TRBD2 (5 bases each). This CDR3 spans 16 amino acids. From germline, CDR1 is SNHLY and CDR2 FYNNEI. V gave up 5 bases and J gave up 1 base, with 18 bases separating them. CDR3 coding DNA: TGTGCCAGCAGTCCCTATATCCGGGACCGATCCTACGAGCAGTACTTC. Amino acids: CASSPYIRDRSYEQYF.

This clonotype was detected many times. The chain carries TRBV6-5 and TRBJ2-2, with D possibly being TRBD1 or TRBD2 (6 bases each). Between the trimmed V and J ends, which lost 0 bases and 5 bases, there was a span of 13 bases. Germline CDR1 and CDR2: MNHEY and SVGAGI. The CDR3 is 16 amino acids. The CDR3 region is CASSYSRGAETGELFF. The CDR3 region has the DNA TGTGCCAGCAGTTACTCGAGGGGGGCCGAAACCGGGGAGCTGTTTTTT.

This clonotype was counted many times. The gene calls are TRBV7-6 and TRBJ2-5; no reliable D call. Germline V gives CDR1 SGHVS, CDR2 FNYEAQ. CDR3 length: 14 residues. V lost 4 bases, J lost 1 base, and 10 bases lay in between. This chain's CDR3 is CASSSLEIQETQYF. Here the CDR3 DNA reads TGTGCCAGCAGCTCTCTAGAAATCCAAGAGACCCAGTACTTC.

Worth noting for this clonotype: This could be a read error, since a much larger clone is one nucleotide away. The rearrangement joins TRBV25-1 to TRBJ2-2; D is unclear. The germline CDR1 and CDR2 sequences are MGHDK and SYGVNS. Trimming took 8 bases from V and 4 from J, leaving 11 bases between them. The CDR3 has 13 amino acids. The CDR3 region is CASRYYFTGELFF. The CDR3 DNA sequence: TGTGCCAGCCGGTACTATTTCACCGGGGAGCTGTTTTTT.

This clonotype was recorded at least ten times. The chain is built from TRBV5-4 and TRBJ2-1, with a tentative D call TRBD2 (5 bases). The CDR3 is 17 residues long. Trimming left V 2 bases short and J 0 bases short, with 15 bases between. Per the germline V gene, CDR1 is SGHNT and CDR2 is YYREEE (reference sequence). In DNA, the CDR3 is TGTGCCAGCAGCTTTTTGGGCTCGGGAAGCTCCTACAATGAGCAGTTCTTC. Amino acid sequence: CASSFLGSGSSYNEQFF.

This clonotype was observed many times. The chain carries TRBV5-1 and TRBJ1-6; 7 bases are a match to TRBD1. The V segment lost 7 bases and the J segment 7 bases; nucleotides outside the gene matches: 8. This CDR3 has 14 residues. The germline V gene encodes CDR1 SGHRS and CDR2 YFSETQ. CDR3 in DNA: TGCGCCAGCTTGGATCCAGGGGGGAATTCACCCCTCCACTTT. Translating it yields CASLDPGGNSPLHF.

In this sample, this clonotype turned up many times. The chain employs TRBV7-6 and TRBJ2-1, with unresolved D. Germline V gives CDR1 SGHVS, CDR2 FNYEAQ. V shed 2 bases and J shed 8 bases, with 4 bases lying between them. This CDR3 comprises 11 residues. The CDR3: CASSLPDEQFF. The DNA of the CDR3 is TGTGCCAGCAGCTTACCCGATGAGCAGTTCTTC.

This clonotype was observed at least ten times. The gene calls are TRBV20-1 and TRBJ2-3; 10 bases fit TRBD1. The CDR3 has 14 residues. After removal of 3 bases from V and 1 base from J, the junction contained 1 base not matched to a gene. Germline V gene lookup returns CDR1 DFQATT and CDR2 SNEGSKA (reference sequence). CDR3 amino acids: CSASGTGGTDTQYF. Written as DNA, the CDR3 is TGCAGTGCTAGCGGGACAGGGGGCACAGATACGCAGTATTTT.

The sample holds a few counts of this clonotype. V is TRBV29-1 and J is TRBJ2-7; a weak D match, TRBD1 (5 bases). From germline, CDR1 is SQVTM and CDR2 ANQGSEA. V was trimmed by 7 bases and J by 3 bases, leaving 7 bases between them. The CDR3 is made up of 10 amino acids. As DNA, the CDR3 is TGCAGCGCCCAGGGCTACGAGCAGTACTTC. This encodes CSAQGYEQYF.

This clonotype was seen at least ten times. The V gene is TRBV11-2, the J gene TRBJ2-5, with D perhaps TRBD2 (6 bases). Germline V gene data show CDR1 as SGHAT and CDR2 as FQNNGV. CDR3 length: 15 residues. The V and J ends lost 5 bases and 2 bases respectively, with 15 bases between them. The CDR3 DNA reads TGTGCCAGCAGCCCGAGCGGACTACCTCAAGAGACCCAGTACTTC. It codes for CASSPSGLPQETQYF.

This clonotype was seen many times. The chain employs TRBV7-9 and TRBJ1-5; 7 nucleotides agree with TRBD1. The CDR3 is 15 residues long. Trimming cost V 1 base and J 8 bases; bases outside gene matches: 8. Germline CDR1 and CDR2: SEHNR and FQNEAQ (reference sequence). CDR3 sequence: CASSLGAGGREPQHF. In DNA, the CDR3 is TGTGCCAGCAGCTTAGGGGCAGGGGGGAGAGAGCCCCAGCATTTT.

This clonotype was picked up many times. The chain couples TRBV28 to TRBJ2-3, with 7 bases identical to TRBD1. From germline, CDR1 is MDHEN and CDR2 SYDVKM. V lost 3 bases, J lost 2 bases, and 5 bases stayed unmatched. This CDR3 region has 15 residues. DNA for the CDR3: TGTGCCAGCAGTTTGGGTGACAGGGCCACAGATACGCAGTATTTT. This encodes CASSLGDRATDTQYF.

V gene TRBV3-1 combines with J gene TRBJ2-5, with D tentatively TRBD2 (7 bases). Trimming stripped 0 bases from V and 3 bases from J, with 14 bases between. Germline lookup yields CDR1 LGHDT and CDR2 YNNKEL (reference sequence). CDR3 size: 16 residues. CDR3 sequence (DNA): TGTGCCAGCAGCCAAGATAAGCAGGGGAGGGAAGAGACCCAGTACTTC. Translated, it gives CASSQDKQGREETQYF.

This sequence joins TRBV5-1 and TRBJ2-5; TRBD1 might be the D (5 bases). The length of the CDR3 is 13 residues. The V gene's germline CDR1 is SGHRS and CDR2 YFSETQ. V lost 5 bases and J lost 5, with 13 bases in between. The CDR3 here is CASRTAPGETQYF. The CDR3 DNA reads as TGCGCCAGCAGAACCGCGCCAGGGGAGACCCAGTACTTC.

This clonotype was detected ten times or more. The J gene is TRBJ2-5, the V gene TRBV5-6, with D hard to call. Germline CDR1 and CDR2: SGHDT and YYEEEE. The V end lost 0 bases, the J end lost 0 bases, and 6 bases lay between the germline ends. CDR3 length: 14 amino acids. The CDR3 region has the DNA TGTGCCAGCAGCTTGGATTCTAACCAAGAGACCCAGTACTTC. Protein: CASSLDSNQETQYF.

This clonotype was counted at least ten times. The chain recombines TRBV11-2 with TRBJ1-3, with 7 nucleotides matching TRBD1. Per germline, CDR1 SGHAT and CDR2 FQNNGV. The CDR3 has 14 residues. V gave up 5 bases and J gave up 0 bases; unmatched junction bases: 1. The CDR3 sequence is CASSRDSSGNTIYF. The CDR3 coding sequence is TGTGCCAGCAGCCGGGACAGCTCTGGAAACACCATATATTTT.

This clonotype was counted many times. This sequence joins TRBV29-1 and TRBJ1-2; 11 positions match TRBD1. There are 13 residues in the CDR3. Trimming removed 7 bases from V and 3 bases from J; junction bases left unmatched: 4. Per germline, CDR1 SQVTM and CDR2 ANQGSEA. The DNA of the CDR3 is TGCAGCGGTGGACAGGGGGCTGACTATGGCTACACCTTC. Amino acid sequence: CSGGQGADYGYTF.

The sample holds a few counts of this clonotype. This chain uses TRBV29-1 with TRBJ2-1; 7 positions agree with TRBD2. Looked up from germline, CDR1 is SQVTM and CDR2 is ANQGSEA. J gave up 12 bases and V 6 bases, and 14 bases lay outside the gene matches. The CDR3 loop spans 13 amino acids. The CDR3 coding sequence is TGCAGCGTAGCCCCGGGGGGATTAGCGGGGCAGTTCTTC. As protein: CSVAPGGLAGQFF.

The table lists this clonotype with many counts. The chain joins TRBV4-2 to TRBJ2-7; D not certain. V lost 0 bases, J lost 0 bases, and 0 bases lay in between. The CDR3 runs to 12 residues. Germline V gives CDR1 LGHNA, CDR2 YNFKEQ. Written as DNA, the CDR3 is TGTGCCAGCAGCCAAGACTCCTACGAGCAGTACTTC. The encoded protein is CASSQDSYEQYF.

This clonotype was observed many times. The V and J genes are TRBV7-2 and TRBJ2-2; no firm D call. This CDR3 is built from 14 residues. Trimming stripped 1 base from V and 0 bases from J, with 3 bases between. Germline loops: CDR1 SGHTA, CDR2 FQGNSA. This CDR3 reads CASSLVANTGELFF. The CDR3 coding sequence is TGTGCCAGCAGCTTAGTAGCGAACACCGGGGAGCTGTTTTTT.